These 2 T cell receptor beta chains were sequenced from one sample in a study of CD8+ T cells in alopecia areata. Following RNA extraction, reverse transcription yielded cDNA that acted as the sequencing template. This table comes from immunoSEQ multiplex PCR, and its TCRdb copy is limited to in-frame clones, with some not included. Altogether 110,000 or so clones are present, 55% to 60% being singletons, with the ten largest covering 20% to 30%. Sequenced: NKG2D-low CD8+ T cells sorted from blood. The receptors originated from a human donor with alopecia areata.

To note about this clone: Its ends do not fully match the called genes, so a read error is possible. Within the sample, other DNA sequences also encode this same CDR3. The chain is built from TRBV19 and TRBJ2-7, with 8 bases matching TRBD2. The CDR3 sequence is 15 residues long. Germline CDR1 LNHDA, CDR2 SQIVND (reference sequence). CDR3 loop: CASSASLAASYEQYF. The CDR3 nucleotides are TGTGCTAGTAGTGCCTCACTAGCGGCCTCCTACGAGCAGTACTTC.

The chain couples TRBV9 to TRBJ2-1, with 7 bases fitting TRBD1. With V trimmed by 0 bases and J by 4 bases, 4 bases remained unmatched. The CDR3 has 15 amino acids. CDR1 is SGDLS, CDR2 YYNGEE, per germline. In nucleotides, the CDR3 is TGTGCCAGCAGCGTAGAGGGACAGCCTTACAATGAGCAGTTCTTC. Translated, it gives CASSVEGQPYNEQFF.